This T cell receptor beta chain emerged from a study of Ad26.COV2.S vaccination and SARS-CoV-2 variants. As for the study in general: Dosing was one shot or two shots 56 days apart. Study-level points and caveats: Participants in the vaccine arm had higher spike-specific TCR breadth; placebo recipients had lower.

As concerns this clone: The target antigen is unknown.

Germline V lookup: CDR1 GTSNPN, CDR2 SVGIG (reference sequence). The length of the CDR3 is 13 residues. V shed 3 bases and J shed 7 bases, with 10 bases lying between them. The treatment was: 15 to 20 received Ad26.COV2.S at low or high dose, single or two shots; about five received placebo; per-sample allocation not given. At day 63 after the first vaccine or placebo injection, samples were drawn. Method: immunoSEQ multiplex PCR; TCRdb's copy keeps in-frame clones and lacks some. The table has some 240,000 clones, approximately 88% seen once. The chain joins TRBV30 to TRBJ1-6; tentative D call: TRBD1 (5 bases). The sequence was obtained from a person between 18 and 60 years old who received the Ad26.COV2.S COVID-19 vaccine or a placebo. Sequences were derived from peripheral blood, sampled in a trial of Ad26.COV2.S vaccine versus placebo. In nucleotides, the CDR3 is TGTGCCTGGAGATCAGGGAGAAATTCACCCCTCCACTTT. Translated, it gives CAWRSGRNSPLHF.